This entry lists 7 T cell receptor beta chains sequenced from one sample in a study of T cell responses to AZD1222 COVID-19 vaccine. Some clones are missing from TCRdb's copy, which holds only in-frame ones; the method was immunoSEQ multiplex PCR. The table shows some 150,000 clones, with approximately 90% occurring only once. The sample was peripheral blood, taken 28 days after the second AZD1222 dose. These receptors all come from an adult who received the AZD1222 COVID-19 vaccine.

The rearrangement joins TRBV30 to TRBJ2-7, with D unclear. V was pared by 2 bases and J by 1 base, with 12 bases between. Looked up from germline, CDR1 is GTSNPN and CDR2 is SVGIG (reference sequence). The CDR3 spans 14 residues. CDR3 sequence (DNA): TGTGCCTGGAGTATGCTCTCCGGGTCCTACGAGCAGTACTTC. It encodes CAWSMLSGSYEQYF.

The chain couples TRBV5-4 to TRBJ1-2, with 9 positions matching TRBD1. In germline, CDR1 is SGHNT, CDR2 YYREEE (reference sequence). The trim removed 0 bases at V and 6 bases at J, leaving 3 bases unmatched. CDR3 length: 14 residues. The CDR3 spells CASSLARDRDGYTF. The CDR3 coding sequence is TGTGCCAGCAGCTTGGCCAGGGACAGGGATGGCTACACCTTC.

The chain links TRBV2 to TRBJ1-6; a weak D match, TRBD1 (6 bases). V lost 8 bases and J 5 bases, leaving 13 bases between the germline ends. Germline CDR1 is SNHLY and CDR2 is FYNNEI. The CDR3 is 14 amino acids. CDR3 coding DNA: TGTGCCAGCCACCAGGGGTCAGATAATTCACCCCTCCACTTT. Residues: CASHQGSDNSPLHF.

V is TRBV19 and J is TRBJ2-1, with D possibly matching TRBD1 (6 bases). The CDR3 length is 15 residues. With 4 bases removed from V and 8 bases from J, the gap between germline ends came to 18 bases. Looked up from germline, CDR1 is LNHDA and CDR2 is SQIVND (reference sequence). The CDR3 protein is CASSKILAGVYEQFF. CDR3 DNA sequence: TGTGCCAGTAGTAAGATTCTAGCAGGGGTCTATGAGCAGTTCTTC.

The rearrangement joins TRBV2 to TRBJ1-1; D possibly corresponds to TRBD1 (5 bases). Per germline, CDR1 SNHLY and CDR2 FYNNEI. Trimming removed 7 bases at V and 0 bases at J, with 12 bases between. The CDR3 loop spans 14 amino acids. The CDR3 loop is CASTKGPMNTEAFF. The CDR3 DNA reads TGTGCCAGCACCAAGGGACCAATGAACACTGAAGCTTTCTTT.

This clone was observed once. The chain couples TRBV4-1 to TRBJ1-5, with D possibly matching TRBD1 (6 bases). V shed 1 base and J shed 5 bases, with 18 bases lying between them. CDR1 is MGHRA and CDR2 is YSYEKL in the germline V gene. The CDR3 is 17 residues long. CDR3 in DNA: TGCGCCAGCAGCCAAGGATATTTAGGTACAGGGCATCAGCCCCAGCATTTT. Amino acid sequence: CASSQGYLGTGHQPQHF.

The J gene is TRBJ2-7, the V gene TRBV7-9; D possibly corresponds to TRBD2 (5 bases). Per the germline V gene, CDR1 is SEHNR and CDR2 is FQNEAQ (reference sequence). This CDR3 is 14 amino acids long. Trimming removed 6 bases at V and 2 bases at J, with 14 bases between. CDR3 bases: TGTGCCAGCAGTGGACTTTCCTCCACCTACGAGCAGTACTTC. The encoded protein is CASSGLSSTYEQYF.